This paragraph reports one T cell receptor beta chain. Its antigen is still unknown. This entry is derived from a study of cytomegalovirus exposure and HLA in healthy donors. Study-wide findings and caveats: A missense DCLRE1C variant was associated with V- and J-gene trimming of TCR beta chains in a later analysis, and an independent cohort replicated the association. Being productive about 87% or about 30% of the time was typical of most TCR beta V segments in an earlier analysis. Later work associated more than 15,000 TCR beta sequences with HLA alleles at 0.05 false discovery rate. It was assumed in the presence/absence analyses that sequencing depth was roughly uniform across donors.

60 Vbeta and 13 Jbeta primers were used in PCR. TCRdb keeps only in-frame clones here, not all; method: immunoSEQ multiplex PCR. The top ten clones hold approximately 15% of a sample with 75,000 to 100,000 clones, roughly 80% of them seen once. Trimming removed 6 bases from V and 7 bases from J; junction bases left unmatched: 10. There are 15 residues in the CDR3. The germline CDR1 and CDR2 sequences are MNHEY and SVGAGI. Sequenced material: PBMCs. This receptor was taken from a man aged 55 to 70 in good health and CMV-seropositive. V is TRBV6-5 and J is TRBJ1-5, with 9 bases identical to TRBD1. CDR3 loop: CASSMTGGQRQPQHF. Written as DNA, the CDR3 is TGTGCCAGCAGCATGACAGGGGGGCAGAGACAGCCCCAGCATTTT.